These 32 T cell receptor beta chains share one sample of origin, sequenced in a study of shared clonotypes between healthy human individuals. Repertoires were generated with immunoSEQ multiplex PCR, while TCRdb's copy carries only in-frame clones and drops some. The sample records 2 million to 2.5 million clones, around 95% being singletons. Sequenced material: naive CD4+ T cells sorted from blood. This sample's subset: CD45RA+ positively selected. The receptors here all came from a man between 18 and 35 years old in good health.

V is TRBV9 and J is TRBJ1-2, with D possibly being TRBD1 (5 bases). The CDR3 contains 15 residues. Germline-derived CDR1 and CDR2 are SGDLS and YYNGEE. The V and J ends lost 4 bases and 8 bases respectively, with 21 bases between them. The CDR3 sequence is CASSQDPQQGGGYTF. The CDR3 DNA reads TGTGCCAGCAGCCAAGACCCGCAGCAGGGAGGCGGCTACACCTTC.

V usage is TRBV18 and J usage is TRBJ1-2, with D perhaps TRBD1 (5 bases). Germline V lookup: CDR1 KGHSH, CDR2 LQKENI. V dropped 5 bases and J dropped 2 bases, with 9 bases sitting between them. CDR3 length: 13 residues. This CDR3 reads CASSGGGNYGYTF. The CDR3 DNA sequence: TGTGCCAGCTCAGGGGGAGGCAACTATGGCTACACCTTC.

This clone showed up just once. This chain connects TRBV6-1 to TRBJ1-4; D gene ambiguous. The germline CDR1 and CDR2 sequences are MNHNS and SASEGT. V was cut by 3 bases and J by 8 bases, with 13 bases left in between. This CDR3 has 14 residues. The CDR3 protein is CASSDNQNREKLFF. Written as DNA, the CDR3 is TGTGCCAGCAGTGATAACCAGAATCGGGAAAAACTGTTTTTT.

The genes are TRBV14 and TRBJ2-7, with 8 bases fitting TRBD1. The V segment lost 4 bases and the J segment 1 base; nucleotides outside the gene matches: 9. The CDR3 runs to 16 residues. Germline V lookup: CDR1 SGHDN, CDR2 FVKESK. The CDR3 protein is CASSRTMGQASYEQYF. CDR3 DNA sequence: TGTGCCAGCAGCCGCACGATGGGACAGGCTTCCTACGAGCAGTACTTC.

The chain carries TRBV11-2 and TRBJ2-3; 7 bases fit TRBD1. After removal of 4 bases from V and 0 bases from J, the junction contained 4 bases not matched to a gene. CDR3 size: 15 residues. Germline CDR1 reads SGHAT; CDR2 reads FQNNGV. The CDR3 DNA sequence: TGTGCCAGCAGCTCCTGGACAGGCAGCACAGATACGCAGTATTTT. This codes for CASSSWTGSTDTQYF.

The chain links TRBV4-1 to TRBJ2-1, with TRBD2 matching 11 bases. V gave up 2 bases and J gave up 0 bases; unmatched junction bases: 12. CDR1 and CDR2 from the germline V gene are MGHRA and YSYEKL. The CDR3 loop spans 20 amino acids. DNA of the CDR3: TGCGCCAGCAGCCAAAGAAAATTACTAGCGGGGGCCTACTCCTACAATGAGCAGTTCTTC. This encodes CASSQRKLLAGAYSYNEQFF.

J is TRBJ1-2 and V is TRBV6-1, with no clear D. V gave up 2 bases and J gave up 2 bases, with 6 bases separating them. Germline V gene data show CDR1 as MNHNS and CDR2 as SASEGT. The CDR3 spans 13 residues. For the CDR3, the DNA is TGTGCCAGCAGTGAAACGAGGAACTATGGCTACACCTTC. Protein: CASSETRNYGYTF.

This chain joins TRBV2 and TRBJ1-3, with D possibly matching TRBD1 (6 bases). Trimming cost V 5 bases and J 4 bases, with 9 bases left between them. Germline-derived CDR1 and CDR2 are SNHLY and FYNNEI. This CDR3 is built from 13 residues. CDR3 coding DNA: TGTGCCAGCAGTAGGGACATGGGAAACACCATATATTTT. As protein: CASSRDMGNTIYF.

V usage is TRBV27 and J usage is TRBJ1-5; D gene unclear. Germline V lookup: CDR1 MNHEY, CDR2 SMNVEV (reference sequence). This CDR3 is built from 12 residues. V was pared by 2 bases and J by 3 bases, with 2 bases between. The CDR3 here is CASSLTNQPQHF. The CDR3 DNA reads TGTGCCAGCAGTTTAACCAATCAGCCCCAGCATTTT.

For this clone: At one boundary the junction diverges from the germline segment, which might be a read error. J is TRBJ2-7 and V is TRBV7-7, with D possibly being TRBD1 or TRBD2 (6 bases each). The CDR3 consists of 14 residues. CDR1 SSHAT and CDR2 FNYEAQ come from the germline V gene (reference sequence). The CDR3 is CASSPDTGAQEQYF. The CDR3 nucleotides read TGTGCTAGCAGCCCCGACACGGGGGCACAGGAGCAGTACTTC.

The count of this clone is one. The gene calls are TRBV6-5 and TRBJ1-4; D gene unclear. V lost 5 bases and J 6 bases, leaving 10 bases between the germline ends. Germline CDR1 is MNHEY and CDR2 is SVGAGI. This CDR3 region has 13 residues. CDR3 protein: CASSRELDEKLFF. In DNA, the CDR3 is TGTGCCAGCAGTAGGGAACTGGATGAAAAACTGTTTTTT.

The chain joins TRBV4-2 to TRBJ1-6; D unclear. CDR1 is LGHNA, CDR2 YNFKEQ, per germline. Deletions cut 0 bases from V and 9 bases from J, with 9 bases between. The CDR3 runs 14 residues. CDR3 residues: CASSQDWRVSPLHF. CDR3 sequence (DNA): TGTGCCAGCAGCCAAGATTGGAGGGTTTCACCCCTCCACTTT.

J is TRBJ2-1 and V is TRBV11-2; possibly TRBD2 for D (6 bases). V was pared by 0 bases and J by 2 bases, with 11 bases between. This CDR3 spans 16 amino acids. Germline V lookup: CDR1 SGHAT, CDR2 FQNNGV. In DNA, the CDR3 is TGTGCCAGCAGCTTAGAGGGGGGACGGGCCTACAATGAGCAGTTCTTC. Amino acid sequence: CASSLEGGRAYNEQFF. Based on the CDR3 plus reference TRBV11-2 and TRBJ2-1, the full variable domain is EAGVAQSPRYKIIEKRQSVAFWCNPISGHATLYWYQQILGQGPKLLIQFQNNGVVDDSQLPKDRFSAERLKGVDSTLKIQPAKLEDSAVYLCASSLEGGRAYNEQFFGPGTRLTVL.

V gene TRBV6-6 combines with J gene TRBJ2-7; D gene ambiguous. Germline loops: CDR1 MNHNY, CDR2 SVGAGI (reference sequence). The CDR3 consists of 14 residues. V was shortened by 6 bases and J by 1 base, with 13 bases between the two germline ends. The CDR3 region has the DNA TGTGCCAGCAGCCAGCCAATGGCGTCCTACGAGCAGTACTTC. This translates into CASSQPMASYEQYF.

The chain carries TRBV7-9 and TRBJ1-2; D may be TRBD1 (6 bases). V shed 3 bases and J shed 2 bases, with 16 bases lying between them. Germline assignment: CDR1 SEHNR and CDR2 FQNEAQ (reference sequence). This CDR3 contains 16 residues. The CDR3 reads CASSFLPRGANYGYTF. In DNA form, the CDR3 reads TGTGCCAGCAGCTTTTTACCCAGGGGCGCGAACTATGGCTACACCTTC.

V is TRBV7-9 and J is TRBJ2-7, with D unclear. V shed 1 base and J shed 0 bases, with 13 bases lying between them. The CDR3 has 16 residues. Germline loops: CDR1 SEHNR, CDR2 FQNEAQ (reference sequence). CDR3 sequence: CASSLVALGSSYEQYF. CDR3 nucleotide sequence: TGTGCCAGCAGCTTAGTGGCACTGGGATCCTCCTACGAGCAGTACTTC. Full variable domain (outside the CDR3, taken from reference TRBV7-9 and TRBJ2-7): DTGVSQNPRHKITKRGQNVTFRCDPISEHNRLYWYRQTLGQGPEFLTYFQNEAQLEKSRLLSDRFSAERPKGSFSTLEIQRTEQGDSAMYLCASSLVALGSSYEQYFGPGTRLTVT.

At least ten counts were recorded for this clone. The chain recombines TRBV4-1 with TRBJ2-5; the match to TRBD1 covers 7 bases. The junction had 10 bases not matched to a gene; V was cut back by 6 bases and J by 3 bases. This CDR3 is built from 15 residues. Germline V gene data show CDR1 as MGHRA and CDR2 as YSYEKL. CDR3: CASSYTGTVKETQYF. CDR3 DNA sequence: TGCGCCAGCAGTTACACCGGGACAGTGAAAGAGACCCAGTACTTC.

V gene TRBV5-4 combines with J gene TRBJ1-1, with D unresolved. The V end lost 4 bases, the J end lost 1 base, and 8 bases lay between the germline ends. The CDR3 loop spans 13 amino acids. Germline values: CDR1 SGHNT, CDR2 YYREEE (reference sequence). The CDR3 sequence: CASSKDQNTEAFF. CDR3 nucleotides: TGTGCCAGCAGCAAGGACCAGAACACTGAAGCTTTCTTT.

The sample holds many counts of this clone. The sample has other DNA sequences that encode this CDR3 too. This chain links TRBV2 with TRBJ1-6; weak D call: TRBD1 (5 bases). The CDR3 loop spans 14 amino acids. Per the germline V gene, CDR1 is SNHLY and CDR2 is FYNNEI. The V gene lost 7 bases and the J gene lost 7 bases, with 14 bases spanning the gap. The CDR3 loop reads CASTTGTGNSPLHF. The CDR3 DNA reads as TGTGCCAGCACCACCGGGACGGGAAATTCACCCCTCCACTTT.

The chain links TRBV5-1 to TRBJ2-2; the match to TRBD2 covers 7 bases. V trimming: 6 bases; J trimming: 1 base; junction bases outside the gene matches: 9. Looked up from germline, CDR1 is SGHRS and CDR2 is YFSETQ. The CDR3 loop spans 16 amino acids. The CDR3 coding sequence is TGCGCCAGCAAAGAACGGCTAGCGGTGAACACCGGGGAGCTGTTTTTT. This sequence encodes CASKERLAVNTGELFF.

This chain joins TRBV6-5 and TRBJ2-7, with D perhaps TRBD2 (6 bases). The CDR3 consists of 12 residues. V lost 5 bases, J lost 7 bases, and 12 bases lay in between. Germline CDR1 reads MNHEY; CDR2 reads SVGAGI. The CDR3 is CASSARGREQYF. The CDR3 DNA reads TGTGCCAGCAGTGCCCGGGGGAGGGAGCAGTACTTC.

The chain joins TRBV19 to TRBJ2-1; D is ambiguous. V was cut by 0 bases and J by 3 bases, with 9 bases left in between. Germline V lookup: CDR1 LNHDA, CDR2 SQIVND (reference sequence). The CDR3 contains 15 residues. CDR3 bases: TGTGCCAGTAGTATAGACGGGCGTCTCTACAATGAGCAGTTCTTC. Amino acid sequence: CASSIDGRLYNEQFF.

The gene calls are TRBV10-3 and TRBJ2-3; D possibly uses TRBD1 or TRBD2 (6 bases each). Per the germline V gene, CDR1 is ENHRY and CDR2 is SYGVKD. Trimming took 6 bases from V and 2 from J, leaving 15 bases between them. The CDR3 spans 15 residues. The CDR3 nucleotides are TGTGCCATCAGGGGGGGCCAGGGGAACACAGATACGCAGTATTTT. This encodes CAIRGGQGNTDTQYF.

This chain connects TRBV6-5 to TRBJ1-2, with 7 bases aligning to TRBD1. V was clipped by 7 bases and J by 4 bases; unmatched bases: 12. CDR1 and CDR2 (germline): MNHEY, SVGAGI. The CDR3 totals 15 residues. CDR3 DNA sequence: TGTGCCAGCACCAAACTTAACAGGGGCTTCTATGGCTACACCTTC. Encoded protein: CASTKLNRGFYGYTF.

The chain carries TRBV18 and TRBJ2-2, with a weak D call TRBD1 (5 bases). This CDR3 region has 14 residues. V dropped 0 bases and J dropped 6 bases, with 8 bases sitting between them. Germline loops: CDR1 KGHSH, CDR2 LQKENI. CDR3 nucleotide sequence: TGTGCCAGCTCACCACCTAACAGGCCCGGGGAGCTGTTTTTT. This encodes CASSPPNRPGELFF.

The chain has TRBV10-3 and TRBJ2-7; D is unresolved. V lost 5 bases and J lost 3, with 8 bases in between. The CDR3 is 12 residues long. The germline CDR1 and CDR2 sequences are ENHRY and SYGVKD. This CDR3 reads CAISHDIYEQYF. CDR3 DNA: TGTGCCATCAGTCACGACATCTACGAGCAGTACTTC.

V is TRBV15 and J is TRBJ1-6, with D tentatively TRBD1 (5 bases). The germline V and J ends were trimmed by 0 bases and 15 bases, with 12 bases remaining between them. Germline V gene data show CDR1 as LNHNV and CDR2 as YYDKDF (reference sequence). There are 13 residues in the CDR3. CDR3 sequence: CATSRDDAGSLHF. The DNA of the CDR3 is TGTGCCACCAGCAGAGATGATGCAGGGAGCCTCCACTTT.

The CDR3, as DNA: TGTGCCAGCAGCCGAGGGCTAATTGGGGCCAACGTCCTGACTTTC. It is translated as CASSRGLIGANVLTF. The rearrangement uses TRBV14 and TRBJ2-6, with D tentatively TRBD2 (5 bases). CDR3 length: 15 amino acids. The germline V and J ends were trimmed by 4 bases and 3 bases, with 10 bases remaining between them. The germline CDR1 and CDR2 sequences are SGHDN and FVKESK.

The chain uses TRBV5-6 and TRBJ2-7; D perhaps matches TRBD2 (5 bases). CDR1 is SGHDT, CDR2 YYEEEE, per germline. Deletions cut 4 bases from V and 0 bases from J, with 14 bases between. This CDR3 comprises 15 residues. CDR3: CASSRGISSSYEQYF. DNA of the CDR3: TGTGCCAGCAGCCGGGGTATTTCGAGCTCCTACGAGCAGTACTTC.

The rearrangement uses TRBV19 and TRBJ1-1; D is undetermined. Germline lookup yields CDR1 LNHDA and CDR2 SQIVND (reference sequence). This CDR3 comprises 15 residues. V was trimmed by 4 bases and J by 1 base, leaving 13 bases between them. The CDR3 region has the DNA TGTGCCAGTAGTACCTCACGGGCCGCGAACACTGAAGCTTTCTTT. It yields the protein CASSTSRAANTEAFF. Together with reference TRBV19 and TRBJ1-1, the CDR3 gives the full variable domain: DGGITQSPKYLFRKEGQNVTLSCEQNLNHDAMYWYRQDPGQGLRLIYYSQIVNDFQKGDIAEGYSVSREKKESFPLTVTSAQKNPTAFYLCASSTSRAANTEAFFGQGTRLTVV.

The chain has TRBV10-1 and TRBJ2-3, with D possibly matching TRBD2 (7 bases). This CDR3 comprises 12 residues. Germline lookup yields CDR1 WNHNN and CDR2 SYGVQD (reference sequence). V gave up 6 bases and J gave up 5 bases, with 9 bases separating them. CDR3 sequence: CASSGGLDTQYF. The CDR3 DNA reads as TGCGCCAGCAGCGGGGGGCTAGATACGCAGTATTTT.

The chain joins TRBV30 to TRBJ2-5, with no clear D. In germline, CDR1 is GTSNPN, CDR2 SVGIG (reference sequence). This CDR3 has 13 amino acids. V lost 0 bases and J 5 bases, leaving 10 bases between the germline ends. CDR3 residues: CAWSVRTWETQYF. The CDR3 DNA is TGTGCCTGGAGTGTACGGACGTGGGAGACCCAGTACTTC.